This T cell receptor beta chain was documented in a study of blood T cell repertoires in COVID-19. Per the authors' pipeline: The authors estimated nucleated cell counts from reference gene primer amplification. Here immunoSEQ multiplex PCR was the method, and the copy in TCRdb shows in-frame clones only, minus some. The V and J calls and clone size come from that table; D and trimming were worked out from the DNA. The repertoire holds 150,000 to 200,000 clones, with about 90% as singletons. The sample holds one count of this clone. Germline V gene sequence: CDR1 MNHEY, CDR2 SMNVEV (reference sequence). The CDR3 contains 16 residues. Trimming at V came to 5 bases and at J to 0 bases, leaving 6 bases not matched to a gene.

The rearrangement joins TRBV27 to TRBJ2-3; 9 bases match TRBD2. The sample taken for sequencing was peripheral blood. The clonotype was recovered from a man in his 60s with acute or convalescent COVID-19. CDR3 residues: CASSPRLAESTDTQYF. CDR3 in DNA: TGTGCCAGCAGTCCAAGACTAGCGGAGAGCACAGATACGCAGTATTTT.